This T cell receptor (beta chain) was recorded in a study of T cell repertoires in cytomegalovirus infection. Study in general: Selection of CMV epitopes for the study included recently identified HLA-C-restricted and well-studied HLA-B-restricted ones. A matching HLA type, together with CMV infection, was signaled by public TCR beta signatures. Study outcomes and limitations: Across the ex vivo response, the dominant clonotypes were HLA-C-restricted CMV-specific TCR beta clonotypes. Summed frequency of public TCR beta families distinguished CMV carriers with the relevant HLA.

With 7 bases removed from V and 0 bases from J, the gap between germline ends came to 15 bases. From germline, CDR1 is LNHDA and CDR2 SQIVND (reference sequence). This CDR3 is built from 15 residues. In its sample, this clonotype was seen many times. Antigen: not known. TCRdb independently ran MiXCR on the reads; one entry per CDR3 protein. The sample has about 900,000 distinct CDR3 sequences, about a third seen once; the top ten hold over 12%. Sequences were derived from cultured CD8+ T cells from PBMCs, sampled from culture after CMV antigen stimulation. The J gene is TRBJ1-1, the V gene TRBV19; unclear D gene. The receptor's source is a human donor in good health (CMV status not recorded). Some clones in this sample may be carry-over from other donors' samples. CDR3 coding DNA: TGTGCCAGTACAGAGCAGATAAACTTGAACACTGAAGCTTTCTTT. It specifies CASTEQINLNTEAFF.